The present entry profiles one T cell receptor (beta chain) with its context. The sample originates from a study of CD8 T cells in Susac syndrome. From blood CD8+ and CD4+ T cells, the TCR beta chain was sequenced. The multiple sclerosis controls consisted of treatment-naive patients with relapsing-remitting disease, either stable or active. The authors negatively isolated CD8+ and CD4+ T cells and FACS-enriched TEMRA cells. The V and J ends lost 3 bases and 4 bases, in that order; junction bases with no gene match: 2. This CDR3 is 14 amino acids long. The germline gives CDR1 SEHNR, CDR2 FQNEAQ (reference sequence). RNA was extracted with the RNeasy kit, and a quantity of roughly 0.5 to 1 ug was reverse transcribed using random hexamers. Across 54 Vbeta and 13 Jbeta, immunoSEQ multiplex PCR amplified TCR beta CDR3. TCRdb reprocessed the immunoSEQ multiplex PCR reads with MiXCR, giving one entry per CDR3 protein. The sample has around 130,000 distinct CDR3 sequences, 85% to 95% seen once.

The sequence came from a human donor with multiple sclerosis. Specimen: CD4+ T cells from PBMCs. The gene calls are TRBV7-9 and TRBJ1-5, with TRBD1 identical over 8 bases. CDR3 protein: CASSFTGGNQPQHF. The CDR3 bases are TGTGCCAGCAGCTTCACAGGGGGGAATCAGCCCCAGCATTTT. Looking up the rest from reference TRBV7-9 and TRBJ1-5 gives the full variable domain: DTGVSQNPRHKITKRGQNVTFRCDPISEHNRLYWYRQTLGQGPEFLTYFQNEAQLEKSRLLSDRFSAERPKGSFSTLEIQRTEQGDSAMYLCASSFTGGNQPQHFGDGTRLSIL.